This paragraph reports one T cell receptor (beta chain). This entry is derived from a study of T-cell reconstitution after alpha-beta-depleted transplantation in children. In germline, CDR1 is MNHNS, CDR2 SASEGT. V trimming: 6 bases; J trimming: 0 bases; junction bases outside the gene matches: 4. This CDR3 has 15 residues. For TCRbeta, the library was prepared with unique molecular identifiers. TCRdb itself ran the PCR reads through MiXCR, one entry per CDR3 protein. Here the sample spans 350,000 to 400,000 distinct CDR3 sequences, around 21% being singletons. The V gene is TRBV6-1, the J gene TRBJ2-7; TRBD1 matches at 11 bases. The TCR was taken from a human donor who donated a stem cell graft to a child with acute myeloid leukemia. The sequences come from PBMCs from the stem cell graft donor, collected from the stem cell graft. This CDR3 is CASSAGQGASYEQYF. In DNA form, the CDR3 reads TGTGCCAGCAGCGCCGGACAGGGGGCCTCCTACGAGCAGTACTTC.